Given below is one T cell receptor beta chain in context. The data belong to a study of blood T cell repertoires in COVID-19. Study background: COVID-19 samples collected from the United States, Italy and Spain covered acute and convalescent phases.

In germline, CDR1 is MNHEY, CDR2 SMNVEV (reference sequence). The CDR3 consists of 14 residues. V shed 2 bases and J shed 4 bases, with 8 bases lying between them. TCRdb keeps only in-frame clones here, not all; method: immunoSEQ multiplex PCR. The table lists more than 200,000 clones, roughly 90% of them singletons. The sequence derives from a woman in her 30s with acute COVID-19. The chain is built from TRBV27 and TRBJ2-2, with D maybe TRBD1 (5 bases). What was sequenced was PBMCs or T cells enriched from blood (not recorded which). The CDR3 region has the DNA TGTGCCAGCAGTTTAGGGGCGGCCACCGGGGAGCTGTTTTTT. Translating it yields CASSLGAATGELFF.